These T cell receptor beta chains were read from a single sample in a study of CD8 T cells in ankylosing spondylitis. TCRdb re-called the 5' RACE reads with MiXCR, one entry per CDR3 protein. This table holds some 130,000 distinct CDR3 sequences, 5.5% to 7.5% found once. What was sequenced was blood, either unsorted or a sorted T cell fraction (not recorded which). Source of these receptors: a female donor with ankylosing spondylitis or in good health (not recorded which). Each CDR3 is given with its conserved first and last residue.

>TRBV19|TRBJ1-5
CASTTMRRGQPNQPQHF
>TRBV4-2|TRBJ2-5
CASSQDRDLPETQYF
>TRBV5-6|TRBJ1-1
CASSRTGSPEAFF
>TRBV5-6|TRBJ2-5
CASSSGPGTQETQYF
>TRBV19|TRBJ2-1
CASSISVYNEQFF
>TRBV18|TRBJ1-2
CASSIGQMTGAYGYTF
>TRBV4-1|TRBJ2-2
CASSQVSSGLGTGELFF
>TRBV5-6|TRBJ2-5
CASSSQRFQETQYF
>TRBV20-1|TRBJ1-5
CSASDGQGSTQPQHF
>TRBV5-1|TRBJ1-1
CASSPGQDTEAFF
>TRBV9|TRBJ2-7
CASSVAWGGKGGQYF
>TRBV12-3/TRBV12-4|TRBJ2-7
CASSVDRGNEQYF
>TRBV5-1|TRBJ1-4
CASSQARGGEKLFF
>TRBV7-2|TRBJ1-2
CASSLTSGGASGGYTF
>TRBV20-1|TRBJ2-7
CSASDRDRYEQYF
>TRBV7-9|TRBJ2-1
CASSRGGASYNEQFF
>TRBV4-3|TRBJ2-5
CASSQSGRSQETQYF
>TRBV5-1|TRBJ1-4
CASSLGFIPTNEKLFF
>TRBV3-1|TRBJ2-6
CASTQQAPGANVLTF
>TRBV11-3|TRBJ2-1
CASSPGTYNEQFF
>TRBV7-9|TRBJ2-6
CASSLGLSGANVLTF
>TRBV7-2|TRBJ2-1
CASSLVAGRTQFF
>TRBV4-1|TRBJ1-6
CASSQAPLMSPLHF
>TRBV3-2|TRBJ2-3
CASPPARTIVQCGTQYF
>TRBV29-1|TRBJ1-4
CSVGGLATNEKLFF
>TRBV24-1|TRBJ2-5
CATSGGTGDKKETQYF
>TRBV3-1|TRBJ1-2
CASSVRGPTNYGYTF
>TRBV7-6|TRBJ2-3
CASSRTGGTDTQYF
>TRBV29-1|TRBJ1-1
CSVQTGGSEAFF
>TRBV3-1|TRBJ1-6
CASSQEVGRGTPLHF
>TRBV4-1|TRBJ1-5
CASSPGESNNQPQHF
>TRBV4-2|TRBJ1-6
CASSQVGAATDSPLHF
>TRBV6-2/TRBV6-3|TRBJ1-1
CASRRSGRNEAFF
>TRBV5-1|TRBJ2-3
CASSLQGAPSTDTQYF
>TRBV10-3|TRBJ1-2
CAIRGGGLYGYTF
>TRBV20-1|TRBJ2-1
CSARMSGLGDEQFF
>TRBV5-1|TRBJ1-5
CASSLEQGGQPQHF
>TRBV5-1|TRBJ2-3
CASSAVDTQYF
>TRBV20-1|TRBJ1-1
CSASAGNWNTEAFF
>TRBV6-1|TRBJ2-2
CASTRRENTGELFF
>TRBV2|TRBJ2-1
CASRAGTASYNEQFF
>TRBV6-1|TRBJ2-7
CASTSPRRSIYEQYF
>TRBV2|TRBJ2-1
CASSDPGTGTYNEQFF
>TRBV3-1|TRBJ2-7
CASSYGTDSYEQYF
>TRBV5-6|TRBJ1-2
CASSFGQSSYGYTF
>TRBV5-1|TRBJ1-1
CASSSQAGNTEAFF
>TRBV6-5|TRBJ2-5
CASSRDEGEQETQYF
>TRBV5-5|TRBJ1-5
CASSLGRGGTYNQPQHF
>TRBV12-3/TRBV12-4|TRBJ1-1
CASSLHPGSGTEAFF
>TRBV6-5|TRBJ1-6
CASSDSGIPLRPLHF
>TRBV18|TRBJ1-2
CASSHTDSANYGYTF
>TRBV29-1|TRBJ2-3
CSVGNPGGTDTQYF
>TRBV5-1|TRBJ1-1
CASSLAVLNTEAFF
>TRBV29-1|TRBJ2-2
CSVEDGSPDQREGGELFF
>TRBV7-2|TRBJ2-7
CASSLAGQGGYEQYF
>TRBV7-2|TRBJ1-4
CASSNTNEKLFF